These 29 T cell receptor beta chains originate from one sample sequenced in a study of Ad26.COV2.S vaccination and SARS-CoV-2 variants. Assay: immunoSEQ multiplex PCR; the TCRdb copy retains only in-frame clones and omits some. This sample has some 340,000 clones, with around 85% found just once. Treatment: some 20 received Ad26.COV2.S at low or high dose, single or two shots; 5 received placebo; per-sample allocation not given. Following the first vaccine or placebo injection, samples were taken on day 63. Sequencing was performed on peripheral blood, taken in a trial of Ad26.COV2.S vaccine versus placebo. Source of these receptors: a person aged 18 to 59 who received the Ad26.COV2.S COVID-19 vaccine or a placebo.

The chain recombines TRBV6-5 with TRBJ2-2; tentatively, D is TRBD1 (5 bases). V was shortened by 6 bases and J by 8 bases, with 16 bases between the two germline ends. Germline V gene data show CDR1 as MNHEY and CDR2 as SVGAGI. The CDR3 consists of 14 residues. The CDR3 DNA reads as TGTGCCAGCAGAGGACAACAGGCTCTGGGGGAGCTGTTTTTT. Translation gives CASRGQQALGELFF.

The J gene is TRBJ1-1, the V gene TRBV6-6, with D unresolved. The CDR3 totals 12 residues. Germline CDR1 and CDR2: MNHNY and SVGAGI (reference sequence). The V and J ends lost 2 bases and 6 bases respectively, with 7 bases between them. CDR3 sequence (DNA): TGTGCCAGCAGTTACGCAGGAGCTGAAGCTTTCTTT. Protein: CASSYAGAEAFF.

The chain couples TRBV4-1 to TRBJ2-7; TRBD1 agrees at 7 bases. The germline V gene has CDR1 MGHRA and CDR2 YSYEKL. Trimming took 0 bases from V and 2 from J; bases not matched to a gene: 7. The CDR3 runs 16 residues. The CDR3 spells CASSQEQPGTAYEQYF. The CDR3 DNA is TGCGCCAGCAGCCAAGAACAGCCCGGGACAGCCTACGAGCAGTACTTC.

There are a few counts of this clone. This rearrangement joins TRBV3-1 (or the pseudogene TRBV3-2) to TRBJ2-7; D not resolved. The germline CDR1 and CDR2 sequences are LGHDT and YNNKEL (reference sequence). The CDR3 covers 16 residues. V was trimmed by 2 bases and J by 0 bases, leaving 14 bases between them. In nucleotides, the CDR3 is TGTGCCAGCAGCCAATTCAGCAGCCTAAGCTCCTACGAGCAGTACTTC. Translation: CASSQFSSLSSYEQYF.

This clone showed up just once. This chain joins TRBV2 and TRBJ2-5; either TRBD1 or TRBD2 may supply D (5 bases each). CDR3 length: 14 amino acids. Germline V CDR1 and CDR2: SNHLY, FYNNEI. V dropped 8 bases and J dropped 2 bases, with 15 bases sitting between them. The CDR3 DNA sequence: TGTGCCAGCTCGGGCGAATGGGGGCAAGAGACCCAGTACTTC. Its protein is CASSGEWGQETQYF.

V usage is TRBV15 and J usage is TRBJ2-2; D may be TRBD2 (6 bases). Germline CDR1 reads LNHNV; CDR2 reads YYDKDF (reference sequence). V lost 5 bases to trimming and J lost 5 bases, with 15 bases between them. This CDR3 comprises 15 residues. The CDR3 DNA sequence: TGTGCCACCAGCGTGGGAGGTCGCGGGACCGGGGAGCTGTTTTTT. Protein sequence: CATSVGGRGTGELFF.

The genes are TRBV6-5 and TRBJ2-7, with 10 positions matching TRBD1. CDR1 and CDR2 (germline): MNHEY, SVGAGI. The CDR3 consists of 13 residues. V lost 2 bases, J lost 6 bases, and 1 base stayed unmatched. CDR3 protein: CASSYGTGAEQYF. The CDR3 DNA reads TGTGCCAGCAGTTACGGGACAGGGGCCGAGCAGTACTTC.

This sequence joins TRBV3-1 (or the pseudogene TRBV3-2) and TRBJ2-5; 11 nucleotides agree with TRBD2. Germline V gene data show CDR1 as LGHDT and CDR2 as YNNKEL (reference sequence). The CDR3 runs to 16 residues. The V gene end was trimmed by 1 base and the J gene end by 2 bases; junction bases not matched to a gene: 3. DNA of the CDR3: TGTGCCAGCAGCCAAGGGCGGACTAGCGGGCAAGAGACCCAGTACTTC. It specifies CASSQGRTSGQETQYF.

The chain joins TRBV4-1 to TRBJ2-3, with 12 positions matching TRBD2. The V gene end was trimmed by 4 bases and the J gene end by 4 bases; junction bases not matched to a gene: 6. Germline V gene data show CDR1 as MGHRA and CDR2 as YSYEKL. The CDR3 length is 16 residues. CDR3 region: CASSLSGTSGPDTQYF. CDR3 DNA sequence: TGCGCCAGCAGCCTCTCCGGGACTAGCGGGCCAGATACGCAGTATTTT.

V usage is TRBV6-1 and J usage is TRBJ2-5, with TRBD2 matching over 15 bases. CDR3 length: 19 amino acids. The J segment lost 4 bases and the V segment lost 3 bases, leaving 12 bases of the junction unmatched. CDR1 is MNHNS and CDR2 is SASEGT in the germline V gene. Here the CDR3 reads CASSDKPGLAGGRRETQYF. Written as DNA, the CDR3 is TGTGCCAGCAGTGACAAACCGGGACTAGCGGGGGGACGGAGAGAGACCCAGTACTTC.

CDR3 amino acids: CASSPRQISSQETQYF. CDR3 sequence (DNA): TGCGCCAGCAGCCCGAGACAGATCTCATCCCAAGAGACCCAGTACTTC. V usage is TRBV5-1 and J usage is TRBJ2-5, with D possibly being TRBD1 (5 bases). The V end was cut by 4 bases, the J end by 1 base, with 17 bases between. In germline, CDR1 is SGHRS, CDR2 YFSETQ. The CDR3 has 16 amino acids.

The CDR3 loop reads CASSRLLTLSSGANVLTF. The CDR3 bases are TGTGCCAGCAGCCGATTGCTCACATTAAGCTCTGGGGCCAACGTCCTGACTTTC. This chain links TRBV5-4 with TRBJ2-6, with D hard to call. Germline CDR1 reads SGHNT; CDR2 reads YYREEE (reference sequence). The CDR3 length is 18 residues. V gave up 4 bases and J gave up 0 bases, with 17 bases separating them.

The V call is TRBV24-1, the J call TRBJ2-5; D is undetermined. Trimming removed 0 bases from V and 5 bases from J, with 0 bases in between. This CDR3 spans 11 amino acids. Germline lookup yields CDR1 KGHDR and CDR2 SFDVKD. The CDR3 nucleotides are TGTGCCACCAGTGATTTGGAGACCCAGTACTTC. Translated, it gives CATSDLETQYF.

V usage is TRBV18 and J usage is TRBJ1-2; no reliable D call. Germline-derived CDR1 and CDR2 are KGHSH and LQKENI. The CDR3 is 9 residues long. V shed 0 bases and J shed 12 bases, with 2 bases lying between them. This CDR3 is CASSPPNTF. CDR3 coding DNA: TGTGCCAGCTCACCACCCAACACCTTC.

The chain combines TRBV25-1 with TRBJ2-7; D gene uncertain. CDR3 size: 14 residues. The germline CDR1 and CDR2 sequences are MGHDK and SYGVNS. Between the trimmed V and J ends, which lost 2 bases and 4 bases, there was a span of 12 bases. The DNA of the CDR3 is TGTGCCAGCAGTGAAGTAGGTCAGACATACGAGCAGTACTTC. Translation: CASSEVGQTYEQYF.

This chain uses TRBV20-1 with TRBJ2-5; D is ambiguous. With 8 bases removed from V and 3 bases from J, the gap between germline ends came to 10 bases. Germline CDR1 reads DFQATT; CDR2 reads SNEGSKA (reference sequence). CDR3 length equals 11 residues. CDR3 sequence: CSPLREETQYF. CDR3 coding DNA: TGCAGTCCCCTTAGGGAAGAGACCCAGTACTTC.

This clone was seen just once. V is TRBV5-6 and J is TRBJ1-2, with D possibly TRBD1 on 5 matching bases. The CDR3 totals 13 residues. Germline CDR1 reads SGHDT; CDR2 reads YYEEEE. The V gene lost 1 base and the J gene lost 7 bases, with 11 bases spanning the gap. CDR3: CASSLSGRGGYTF. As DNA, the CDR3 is TGTGCCAGCAGCTTGTCAGGGAGGGGTGGCTACACCTTC. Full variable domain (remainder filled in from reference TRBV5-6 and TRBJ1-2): DAGVTQSPTHLIKTRGQQVTLRCSPKSGHDTVSWYQQALGQGPQFIFQYYEEEERQRGNFPDRFSGHQFPNYSSELNVNALLLGDSALYLCASSLSGRGGYTFGSGTRLTVV.

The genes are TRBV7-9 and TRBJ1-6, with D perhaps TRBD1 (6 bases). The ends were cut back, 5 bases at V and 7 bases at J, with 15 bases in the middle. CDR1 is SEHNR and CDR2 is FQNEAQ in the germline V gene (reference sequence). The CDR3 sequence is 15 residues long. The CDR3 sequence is CASSEGGHANSPLHF. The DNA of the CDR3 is TGTGCCAGCAGCGAAGGGGGACATGCAAATTCACCCCTCCACTTT.

This CDR3 reads CASSYNGQLNTEAFF. The CDR3 DNA follows: TGTGCCAGCAGTTATAACGGACAATTGAACACTGAAGCTTTCTTT. V and J are TRBV6-5 and TRBJ1-1, with a weak D call TRBD1 (5 bases). The CDR3 is 15 amino acids. Looked up from germline, CDR1 is MNHEY and CDR2 is SVGAGI. The V end lost 3 bases, the J end lost 0 bases, and 11 bases lay between the germline ends.

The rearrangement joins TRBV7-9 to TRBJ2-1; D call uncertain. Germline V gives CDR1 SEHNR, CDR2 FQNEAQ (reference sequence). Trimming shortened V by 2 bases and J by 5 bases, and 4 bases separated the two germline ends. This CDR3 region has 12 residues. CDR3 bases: TGTGCCAGCAGCTTACTAGACAATGAGCAGTTCTTC. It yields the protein CASSLLDNEQFF.

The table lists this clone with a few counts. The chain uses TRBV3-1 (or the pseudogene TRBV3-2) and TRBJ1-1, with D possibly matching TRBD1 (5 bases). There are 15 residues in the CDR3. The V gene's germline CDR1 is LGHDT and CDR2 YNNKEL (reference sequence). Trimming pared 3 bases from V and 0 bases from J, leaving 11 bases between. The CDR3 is CASSQSRAVNTEAFF. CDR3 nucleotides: TGTGCCAGCAGCCAGAGCAGGGCCGTGAACACTGAAGCTTTCTTT.

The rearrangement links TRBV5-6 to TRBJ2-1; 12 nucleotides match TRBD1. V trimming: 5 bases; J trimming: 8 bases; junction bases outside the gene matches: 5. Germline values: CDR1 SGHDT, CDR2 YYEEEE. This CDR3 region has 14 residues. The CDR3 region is CASSPGQGAYEQFF. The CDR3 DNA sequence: TGTGCCAGCAGTCCGGGACAGGGGGCGTATGAGCAGTTCTTC. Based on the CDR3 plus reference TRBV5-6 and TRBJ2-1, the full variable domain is DAGVTQSPTHLIKTRGQQVTLRCSPKSGHDTVSWYQQALGQGPQFIFQYYEEEERQRGNFPDRFSGHQFPNYSSELNVNALLLGDSALYLCASSPGQGAYEQFFGPGTRLTVL.

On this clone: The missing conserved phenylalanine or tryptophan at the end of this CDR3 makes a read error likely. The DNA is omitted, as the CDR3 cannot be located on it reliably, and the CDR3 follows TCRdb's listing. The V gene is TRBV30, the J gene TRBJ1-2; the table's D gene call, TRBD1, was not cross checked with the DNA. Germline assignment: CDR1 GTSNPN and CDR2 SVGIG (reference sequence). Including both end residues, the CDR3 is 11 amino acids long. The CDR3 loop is CAWSVPPGFTL.

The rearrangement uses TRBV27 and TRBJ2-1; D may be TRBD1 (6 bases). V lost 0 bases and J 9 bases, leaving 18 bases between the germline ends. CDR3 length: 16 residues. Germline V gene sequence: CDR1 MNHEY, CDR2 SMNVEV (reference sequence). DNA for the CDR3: TGTGCCAGCAGTTTATCGGGGGCCTCCGTTCATAGTGAGCAGTTCTTC. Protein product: CASSLSGASVHSEQFF.

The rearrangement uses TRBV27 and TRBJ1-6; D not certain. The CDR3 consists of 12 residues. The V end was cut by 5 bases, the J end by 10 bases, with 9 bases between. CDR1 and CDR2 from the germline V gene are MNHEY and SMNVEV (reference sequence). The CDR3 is CASSLGRSPLHF. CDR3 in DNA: TGTGCCAGCAGTCTGGGGAGATCACCCCTCCACTTT.

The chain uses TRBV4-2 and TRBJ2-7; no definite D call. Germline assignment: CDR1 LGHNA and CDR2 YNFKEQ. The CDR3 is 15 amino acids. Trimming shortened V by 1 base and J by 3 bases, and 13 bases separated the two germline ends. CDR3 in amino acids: CASSQVGRSGYEQYF. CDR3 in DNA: TGTGCCAGCAGCCAAGTAGGCAGATCTGGCTACGAGCAGTACTTC.

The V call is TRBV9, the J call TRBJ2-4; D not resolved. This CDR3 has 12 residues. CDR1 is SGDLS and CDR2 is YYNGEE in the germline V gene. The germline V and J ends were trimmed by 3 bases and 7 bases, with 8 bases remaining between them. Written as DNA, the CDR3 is TGTGCCAGCAGCGACCGGGCTAACATTCAGTACTTC. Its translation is CASSDRANIQYF.

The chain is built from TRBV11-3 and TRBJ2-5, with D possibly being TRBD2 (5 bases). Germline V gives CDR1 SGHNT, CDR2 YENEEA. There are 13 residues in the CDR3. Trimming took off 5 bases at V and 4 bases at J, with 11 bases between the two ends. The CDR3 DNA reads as TGTGCCAGCAGCCTCCGGGGTCGAGAGACCCAGTACTTC. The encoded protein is CASSLRGRETQYF.

CDR3 amino acids: CAISEGRKETQYF. CDR3 bases: TGTGCCATCAGTGAAGGCAGGAAGGAGACCCAGTACTTC. The V and J genes are TRBV10-3 and TRBJ2-5; D is uncertain. The CDR3 contains 13 residues. V shed 3 bases and J shed 5 bases, with 10 bases lying between them. CDR1 and CDR2 from the germline V gene are ENHRY and SYGVKD.